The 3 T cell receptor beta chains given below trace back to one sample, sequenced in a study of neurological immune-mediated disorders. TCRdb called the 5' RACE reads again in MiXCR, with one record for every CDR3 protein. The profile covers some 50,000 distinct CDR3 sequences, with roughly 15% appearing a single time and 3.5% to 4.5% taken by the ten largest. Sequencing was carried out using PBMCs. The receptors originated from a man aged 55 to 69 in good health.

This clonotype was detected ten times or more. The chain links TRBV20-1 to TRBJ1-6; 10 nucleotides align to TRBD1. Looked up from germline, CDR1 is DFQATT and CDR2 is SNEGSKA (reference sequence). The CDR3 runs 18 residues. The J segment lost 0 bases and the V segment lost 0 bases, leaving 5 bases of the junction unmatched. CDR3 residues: CSARDRDRGNSYNSPLHF. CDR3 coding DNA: TGCAGTGCTAGAGACCGGGACAGGGGAAACTCCTATAATTCACCCCTCCACTTT.

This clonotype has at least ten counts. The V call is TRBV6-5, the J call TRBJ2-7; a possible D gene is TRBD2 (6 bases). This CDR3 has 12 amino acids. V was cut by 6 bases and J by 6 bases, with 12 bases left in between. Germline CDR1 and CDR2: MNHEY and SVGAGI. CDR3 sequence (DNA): TGTGCCAGCAGGACTAGTTGGGCCGAGCAGTACTTC. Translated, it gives CASRTSWAEQYF.

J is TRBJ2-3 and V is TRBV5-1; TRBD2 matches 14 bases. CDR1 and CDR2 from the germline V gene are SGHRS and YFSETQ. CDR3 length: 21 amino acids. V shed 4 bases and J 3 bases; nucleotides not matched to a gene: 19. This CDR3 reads CASSLQIRPGLAGVRTDTQYF. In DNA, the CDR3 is TGCGCCAGCAGCCTTCAGATACGACCGGGACTAGCGGGAGTTAGGACAGATACGCAGTATTTT.